This T cell receptor beta chain was sequenced during a study of T-cell reconstitution after alpha-beta-depleted transplantation in children. A TCRbeta library incorporating unique molecular identifiers was prepared. TCRdb re-called the PCR reads through MiXCR, storing one row per CDR3 protein. The data show over 80,000 distinct CDR3 sequences, with around 22% seen just once and about a fifth held by the top ten. Germline V gene lookup returns CDR1 SGHDT and CDR2 YYEEEE. V was cut by 3 bases and J by 4 bases, with 16 bases left in between. This CDR3 contains 15 residues. Material: PBMCs, obtained before TCRalphabeta/CD19-depleted stem cell transplant. The V call is TRBV5-6, the J call TRBJ1-2; tentative D call: TRBD1 (6 bases). The receptor was isolated from a boy aged 2-9 years with acute lymphoblastic leukemia, due to receive a stem cell transplant. The CDR3 DNA follows: TGTGCCAGCAGCTCCCTGCAGGGACAATCCTATGGCTACACCTTC. Its protein is CASSSLQGQSYGYTF.